The 23 T cell receptor beta chains in this list originate from one sample, sequenced in a study of cytomegalovirus exposure and HLA in healthy donors. 60 Vbeta and 13 Jbeta primers were used in PCR. Profiled with immunoSEQ multiplex PCR; TCRdb holds only in-frame clones, not every one. This repertoire shows 200,000 to 250,000 clones, approximately 82% found once; its top ten account for 3% to 4.5%. Sequenced material: PBMCs. The receptors here all came from a male donor in good health and CMV-seronegative.

V is TRBV9 and J is TRBJ2-7, with D unclear. Per the germline V gene, CDR1 is SGDLS and CDR2 is YYNGEE. The V and J ends lost 0 bases and 0 bases respectively, with 7 bases between them. This CDR3 is 14 amino acids long. The CDR3 sequence: CASSVDGSSYEQYF. CDR3 in DNA: TGTGCCAGCAGCGTAGACGGGTCCTCCTACGAGCAGTACTTC.

The V call is TRBV5-1, the J call TRBJ1-1; D unresolved. Looked up from germline, CDR1 is SGHRS and CDR2 is YFSETQ. The CDR3 contains 12 residues. The ends were cut back, 0 bases at V and 4 bases at J, with 4 bases in the middle. This CDR3 reads CASSLGATEAFF. CDR3 nucleotide sequence: TGCGCCAGCAGCTTGGGGGCCACTGAAGCTTTCTTT.

V is TRBV10-2 and J is TRBJ2-3; TRBD2 matches at 8 bases. The V and J ends lost 3 bases and 4 bases, in that order; junction bases with no gene match: 12. The CDR3 runs 17 residues. Germline CDR1 and CDR2: WSHSY and SAAADI. In DNA, the CDR3 is TGCGCCAGCAGTGAACTAGCGGTAACCCCAGTACCAGATACGCAGTATTTT. Amino acids: CASSELAVTPVPDTQYF.

This rearrangement joins TRBV19 to TRBJ1-6; a possible D gene is TRBD1 (5 bases). There are 14 residues in the CDR3. The V end was cut by 5 bases, the J end by 6 bases, with 11 bases between. Germline-derived CDR1 and CDR2 are LNHDA and SQIVND (reference sequence). CDR3 amino acids: CASSLQQVNSPLHF. CDR3 DNA: TGTGCCAGTAGTCTACAACAGGTTAATTCACCCCTCCACTTT.

The rearrangement links TRBV27 to TRBJ1-4, with a weak D call TRBD1 (6 bases). Trimming took off 2 bases at V and 3 bases at J, with 13 bases between the two ends. CDR1 is MNHEY and CDR2 is SMNVEV in the germline V gene (reference sequence). The CDR3 covers 16 residues. CDR3 nucleotide sequence: TGTGCCAGCAGTTTAATAAGAGGGGGAGCTAATGAAAAACTGTTTTTT. Its translation: CASSLIRGGANEKLFF. Full variable domain (remainder filled in from reference TRBV27 and TRBJ1-4): EAQVTQNPRYLITVTGKKLTVTCSQNMNHEYMSWYRQDPGLGLRQIYYSMNVEVTDKGDVPEGYKVSRKEKRNFPLILESPSPNQTSLYFCASSLIRGGANEKLFFGSGTQLSVL.

Written as DNA, the CDR3 is TGTGCCAGCGCCGAGACAGGGACCATAGCCAAAAACATTCAGTACTTC. Translated: CASAETGTIAKNIQYF. V is TRBV14 and J is TRBJ2-4; TRBD1 agrees at 7 bases. The junction had 10 bases not matched to a gene; V was cut back by 8 bases and J by 0 bases. CDR3 size: 16 residues. Germline CDR1 and CDR2: SGHDN and FVKESK.

V gene TRBV27 combines with J gene TRBJ2-7; D is perhaps TRBD2 (5 bases). Per germline, CDR1 MNHEY and CDR2 SMNVEV (reference sequence). V gave up 2 bases and J gave up 3 bases, with 17 bases separating them. The CDR3 sequence is 16 residues long. The CDR3 DNA reads TGTGCCAGCAGTTTAAGAGGGTATAGGGTTTTCTACGAGCAGTACTTC. Amino acids: CASSLRGYRVFYEQYF.

The V gene is TRBV19, the J gene TRBJ1-5, with 9 bases matching TRBD1. V trimming: 4 bases; J trimming: 6 bases; junction bases outside the gene matches: 4. CDR1 is LNHDA and CDR2 is SQIVND in the germline V gene (reference sequence). The CDR3 contains 14 residues. The CDR3 reads CASSRDRVAQPQHF. CDR3 coding DNA: TGTGCCAGTAGTAGGGACAGGGTGGCTCAGCCCCAGCATTTT.

This sequence joins TRBV7-3 and TRBJ2-1; possibly TRBD1 for D (5 bases). The germline CDR1 and CDR2 sequences are SGHTA and FQGTGA. The V end was cut by 1 base, the J end by 6 bases, with 13 bases between. The CDR3 consists of 15 residues. The CDR3 is CASSLSISQGNEQFF. The CDR3 DNA follows: TGTGCCAGCAGCTTAAGCATTAGCCAGGGCAATGAGCAGTTCTTC. The entire variable domain, with the rest obtained from reference TRBV7-3 and TRBJ2-1, is as follows: GAGVSQTPSNKVTEKGKYVELRCDPISGHTALYWYRQSLGQGPEFLIYFQGTGAADDSGLPNDRFFAVRPEGSVSTLKIQRTERGDSAVYLCASSLSISQGNEQFFGPGTRLTVL.

The gene calls are TRBV27 and TRBJ2-3; D is undetermined. The CDR3 contains 12 residues. V shed 5 bases and J shed 3 bases, with 6 bases lying between them. Germline V gives CDR1 MNHEY, CDR2 SMNVEV (reference sequence). The chain's CDR3 is CASSQRTDTQYF. DNA for the CDR3: TGTGCCAGCAGTCAGAGGACAGATACGCAGTATTTT.

The J gene is TRBJ1-1, the V gene TRBV10-3; 8 bases are shared with TRBD1. Unmatched junction bases numbered 11, after V lost 6 bases and J lost 8 bases. The CDR3 contains 14 residues. Germline V gene data show CDR1 as ENHRY and CDR2 as SYGVKD. The CDR3 sequence: CAIRAGTGGWEAFF. The CDR3 nucleotides are TGTGCCATCAGGGCCGGGACAGGTGGTTGGGAAGCTTTCTTT.

The J gene is TRBJ1-1, the V gene TRBV19; 12 positions match TRBD1. The CDR3 totals 16 residues. V lost 6 bases and J lost 6; bases outside the gene matches: 11. CDR1 is LNHDA and CDR2 is SQIVND in the germline V gene (reference sequence). CDR3 in amino acids: CASSHRAGQGAPEAFF. The CDR3, as DNA: TGTGCCAGTAGCCATAGGGCGGGACAGGGGGCCCCTGAAGCTTTCTTT.

V and J are TRBV14 and TRBJ2-1; 9 bases line up with TRBD2. Germline assignment: CDR1 SGHDN and CDR2 FVKESK. V dropped 6 bases and J dropped 8; count of bases not matched to a gene: 11. The CDR3 length is 15 residues. The CDR3 nucleotides read TGTGCCAGCAGACCGGGACTAGCAAGAGGGGATGAGCAGTTCTTC. This codes for CASRPGLARGDEQFF.

This clone showed up just a few times. The chain has TRBV25-1 and TRBJ2-2, with TRBD1 matching 9 bases. V shed 4 bases and J 2 bases; nucleotides not matched to a gene: 8. CDR3 size: 17 residues. The germline CDR1 and CDR2 sequences are MGHDK and SYGVNS. CDR3 in amino acids: CASSGLLGQGNTGELFF. DNA for the CDR3: TGTGCCAGCAGTGGGCTGCTGGGACAGGGTAACACCGGGGAGCTGTTTTTT.

V is TRBV18 and J is TRBJ2-7; 13 bases fit TRBD2. V lost 3 bases, J lost 5 bases, and 4 bases stayed unmatched. Germline V gene data show CDR1 as KGHSH and CDR2 as LQKENI. CDR3 length: 15 amino acids. Here the CDR3 DNA reads TGTGCCAGCTCACCTACTAGCGGGGGGGGCCACGAGCAGTACTTC. This encodes CASSPTSGGGHEQYF. The variable domain in full, with the rest retrieved from reference TRBV18 and TRBJ2-7, is NAGVMQNPRHLVRRRGQEARLRCSPMKGHSHVYWYRQLPEEGLKFMVYLQKENIIDESGMPKERFSAEFPKEGPSILRIQQVVRGDSAAYFCASSPTSGGGHEQYFGPGTRLTVT.

The chain joins TRBV18 to TRBJ2-7; TRBD1 aligns across 9 bases. Trimming took 5 bases from V and 4 from J; bases not matched to a gene: 6. This CDR3 is built from 14 residues. Germline V gene lookup returns CDR1 KGHSH and CDR2 LQKENI. Written as DNA, the CDR3 is TGTGCCAGCTCAGAACGGACAGGGGATTACGAGCAGTACTTC. This translates into CASSERTGDYEQYF.

In DNA form, the CDR3 reads TGTGCCAGCAGTTTACATGTGGGGGGGGCCTACGAGCAGTACTTC. This encodes CASSLHVGGAYEQYF. This chain connects TRBV27 to TRBJ2-7; 7 nucleotides agree with TRBD2. Germline CDR1 and CDR2: MNHEY and SMNVEV (reference sequence). The CDR3 contains 15 residues. Trimming at V came to 2 bases and at J to 2 bases, leaving 6 bases not matched to a gene.

The rearrangement joins TRBV27 to TRBJ1-6, with D possibly TRBD1 on 5 matching bases. This CDR3 has 15 amino acids. V was pared by 6 bases and J by 8 bases, with 17 bases between. Germline CDR1 reads MNHEY; CDR2 reads SMNVEV (reference sequence). CDR3 protein: CASSQRDGKHSPLHF. In DNA form, the CDR3 reads TGTGCCAGCAGCCAGCGGGACGGGAAACATTCACCCCTCCACTTT.

This clone was found many times. The chain couples TRBV5-1 to TRBJ2-3, with TRBD1 matching 9 bases. V shed 7 bases and J 4 bases; nucleotides not matched to a gene: 4. The CDR3 sequence is 13 residues long. Germline V gene data show CDR1 as SGHRS and CDR2 as YFSETQ. CDR3 sequence: CASFRQGADTQYF. CDR3 DNA: TGCGCCAGCTTTCGACAGGGGGCAGATACGCAGTATTTT.

This chain uses TRBV10-2 with TRBJ2-7, with a possible D match to TRBD2 (6 bases). Per germline, CDR1 WSHSY and CDR2 SAAADI. V was clipped by 6 bases and J by 2 bases, with 11 bases between them. The CDR3 consists of 13 residues. The chain's CDR3 is CASSFPGAYEQYF. Written as DNA, the CDR3 is TGCGCCAGCAGCTTTCCGGGGGCCTACGAGCAGTACTTC.

The V call is TRBV6-5, the J call TRBJ2-7; 7 bases align to TRBD1. Per the germline V gene, CDR1 is MNHEY and CDR2 is SVGAGI. This CDR3 spans 13 amino acids. Germline trimming cut 6 bases from V and 6 bases from J; bases unmatched to any gene: 8. CDR3 sequence (DNA): TGTGCCAGCAGCTCTGACAGGGATGGCGAGCAGTACTTC. As protein: CASSSDRDGEQYF.

V gene TRBV5-4 combines with J gene TRBJ2-7; the D is unclear. The CDR3 has 13 residues. The germline gives CDR1 SGHNT, CDR2 YYREEE (reference sequence). V lost 2 bases, J lost 3 bases, and 9 bases lay in between. The CDR3 bases are TGTGCCAGCAGCTTCGAGATCAACTACGAGCAGTACTTC. Its translation is CASSFEINYEQYF.

The gene calls are TRBV5-1 and TRBJ2-1; TRBD2 might be the D (6 bases). The CDR3 has 18 residues. Germline loops: CDR1 SGHRS, CDR2 YFSETQ. Between the trimmed V and J ends, which lost 6 bases and 3 bases, there was a span of 25 bases. The CDR3 protein is CASNTGPSESKIYNEQFF. The CDR3 DNA is TGCGCCAGCAACACCGGGCCTAGCGAGAGTAAAATCTACAATGAGCAGTTCTTC.